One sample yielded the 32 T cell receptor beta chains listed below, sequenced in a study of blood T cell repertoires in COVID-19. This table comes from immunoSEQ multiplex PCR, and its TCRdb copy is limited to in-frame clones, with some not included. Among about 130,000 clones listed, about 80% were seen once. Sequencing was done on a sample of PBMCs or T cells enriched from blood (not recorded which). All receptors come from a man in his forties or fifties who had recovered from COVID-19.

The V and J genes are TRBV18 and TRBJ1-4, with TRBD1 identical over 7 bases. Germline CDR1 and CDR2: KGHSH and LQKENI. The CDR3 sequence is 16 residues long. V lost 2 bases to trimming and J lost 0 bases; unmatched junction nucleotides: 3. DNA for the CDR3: TGTGCCAGCTCACCAAACAGGGGATCAACTAATGAAAAACTGTTTTTT. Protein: CASSPNRGSTNEKLFF.

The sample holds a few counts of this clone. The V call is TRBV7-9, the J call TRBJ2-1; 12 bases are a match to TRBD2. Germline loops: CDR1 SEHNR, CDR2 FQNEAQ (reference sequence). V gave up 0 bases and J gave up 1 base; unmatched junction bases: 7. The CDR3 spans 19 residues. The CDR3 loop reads CASSLATSGGIRSYNEQFF. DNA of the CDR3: TGTGCCAGCAGCTTAGCTACTAGCGGGGGGATCCGATCCTACAATGAGCAGTTCTTC.

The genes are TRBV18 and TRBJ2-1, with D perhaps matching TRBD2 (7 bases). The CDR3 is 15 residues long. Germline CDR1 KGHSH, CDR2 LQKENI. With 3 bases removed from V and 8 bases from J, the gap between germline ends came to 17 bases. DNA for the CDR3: TGTGCCAGCTCACCCGAGGGGGGGCTAGCATATGAGCAGTTCTTC. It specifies CASSPEGGLAYEQFF.

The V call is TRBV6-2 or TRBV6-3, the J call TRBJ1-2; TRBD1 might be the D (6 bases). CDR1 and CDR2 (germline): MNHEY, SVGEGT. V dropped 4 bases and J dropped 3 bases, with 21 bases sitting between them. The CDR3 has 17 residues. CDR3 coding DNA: TGTGCCAGCAGTTCCACGGAGTACAGGGCTGAAGACTATGGCTACACCTTC. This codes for CASSSTEYRAEDYGYTF.

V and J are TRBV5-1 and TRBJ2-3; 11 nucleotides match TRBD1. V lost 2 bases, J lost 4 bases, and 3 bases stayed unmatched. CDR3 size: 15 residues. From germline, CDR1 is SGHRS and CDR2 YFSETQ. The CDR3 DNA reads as TGCGCCAGCAGCTTCGGACAGGGGGCAGCAGATACGCAGTATTTT. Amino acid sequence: CASSFGQGAADTQYF.

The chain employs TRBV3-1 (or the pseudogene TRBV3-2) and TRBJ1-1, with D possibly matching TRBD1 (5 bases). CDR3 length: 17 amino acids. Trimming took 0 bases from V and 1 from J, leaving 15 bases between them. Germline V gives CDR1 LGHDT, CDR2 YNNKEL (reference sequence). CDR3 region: CASSQEARGGSNTEAFF. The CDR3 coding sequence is TGTGCCAGCAGCCAAGAAGCAAGGGGAGGTTCGAACACTGAAGCTTTCTTT.

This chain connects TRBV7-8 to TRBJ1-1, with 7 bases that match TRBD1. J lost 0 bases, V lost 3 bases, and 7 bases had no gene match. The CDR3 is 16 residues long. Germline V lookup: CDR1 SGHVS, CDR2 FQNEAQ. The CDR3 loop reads CASSLVTGAMNTEAFF. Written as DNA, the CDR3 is TGTGCCAGCAGCTTGGTCACAGGGGCAATGAACACTGAAGCTTTCTTT.

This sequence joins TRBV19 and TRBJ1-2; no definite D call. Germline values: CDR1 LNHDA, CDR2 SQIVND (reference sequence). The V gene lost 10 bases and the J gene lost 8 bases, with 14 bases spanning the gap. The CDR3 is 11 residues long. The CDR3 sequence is CATSEVSGYTF. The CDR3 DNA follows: TGTGCCACTTCGGAGGTTAGCGGCTACACCTTC.

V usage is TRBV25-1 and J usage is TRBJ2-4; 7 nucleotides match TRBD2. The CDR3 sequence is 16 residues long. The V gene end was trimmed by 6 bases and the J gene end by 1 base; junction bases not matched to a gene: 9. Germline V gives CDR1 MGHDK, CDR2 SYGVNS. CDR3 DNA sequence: TGTGCCAGCAGCCCCGTCCGAGCGGGGGCCAAAAACATTCAGTACTTC. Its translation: CASSPVRAGAKNIQYF.

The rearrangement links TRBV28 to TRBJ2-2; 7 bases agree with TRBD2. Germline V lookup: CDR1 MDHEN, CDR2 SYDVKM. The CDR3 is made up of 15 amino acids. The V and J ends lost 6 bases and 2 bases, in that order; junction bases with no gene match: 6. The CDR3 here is CASRQPGLNTGELFF. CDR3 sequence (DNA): TGTGCCAGCAGGCAGCCGGGACTAAACACCGGGGAGCTGTTTTTT.

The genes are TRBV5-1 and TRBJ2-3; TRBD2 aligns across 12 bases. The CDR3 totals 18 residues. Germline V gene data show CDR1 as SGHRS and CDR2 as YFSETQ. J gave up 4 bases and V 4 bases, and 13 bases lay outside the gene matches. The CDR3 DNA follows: TGCGCCAGCAGCAGAAAGGGTCTAGCGGGGGGGCACCCAGATACGCAGTATTTT. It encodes CASSRKGLAGGHPDTQYF.

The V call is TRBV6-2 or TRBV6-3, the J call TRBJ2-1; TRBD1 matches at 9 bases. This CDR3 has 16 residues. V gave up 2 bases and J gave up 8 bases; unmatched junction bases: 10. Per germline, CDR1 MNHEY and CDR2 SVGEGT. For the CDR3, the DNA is TGTGCCAGCAGTTACCTACCGGGACAGGGTGCATATGAGCAGTTCTTC. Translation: CASSYLPGQGAYEQFF.

The CDR3 here is CASSSRTGRNGYTF. In DNA form, the CDR3 reads TGTGCCAGCAGCTCCCGGACAGGGAGAAACGGCTACACCTTC. V usage is TRBV9 and J usage is TRBJ1-2, with 8 nucleotides matching TRBD1. The CDR3 is 14 amino acids. The V and J ends lost 4 bases and 8 bases, in that order; junction bases with no gene match: 10. CDR1 is SGDLS and CDR2 is YYNGEE in the germline V gene.

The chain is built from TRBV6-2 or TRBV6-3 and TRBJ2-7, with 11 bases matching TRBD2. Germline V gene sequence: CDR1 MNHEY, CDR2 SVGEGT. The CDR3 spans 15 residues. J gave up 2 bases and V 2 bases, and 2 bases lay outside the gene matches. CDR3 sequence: CASSYTSGGPYEQYF. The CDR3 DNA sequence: TGTGCCAGCAGTTACACTAGCGGGGGACCCTACGAGCAGTACTTC.

The CDR3 protein is CASSYRRGRQETQYF. As DNA, the CDR3 is TGTGCCAGCAGTTACCGGCGGGGTCGGCAAGAGACCCAGTACTTC. The chain combines TRBV6-6 with TRBJ2-5; D is possibly TRBD2 (6 bases). CDR1 and CDR2 (germline): MNHNY, SVGAGI (reference sequence). The CDR3 extends over 15 amino acids. Trimming cost V 2 bases and J 2 bases, with 12 bases left between them.

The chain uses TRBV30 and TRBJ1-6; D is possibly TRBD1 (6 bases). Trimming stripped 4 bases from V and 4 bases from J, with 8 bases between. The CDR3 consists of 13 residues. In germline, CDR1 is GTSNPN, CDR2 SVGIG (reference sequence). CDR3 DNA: TGTGCCTGGACTAGGGGGTATAATTCACCCCTCCACTTT. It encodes CAWTRGYNSPLHF.

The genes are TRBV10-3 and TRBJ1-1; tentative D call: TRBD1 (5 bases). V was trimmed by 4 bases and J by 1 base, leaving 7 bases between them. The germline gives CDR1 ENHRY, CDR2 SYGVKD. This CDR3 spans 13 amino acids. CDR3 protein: CAISGGGNTEAFF. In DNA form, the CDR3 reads TGTGCCATCAGTGGGGGGGGGAACACTGAAGCTTTCTTT.

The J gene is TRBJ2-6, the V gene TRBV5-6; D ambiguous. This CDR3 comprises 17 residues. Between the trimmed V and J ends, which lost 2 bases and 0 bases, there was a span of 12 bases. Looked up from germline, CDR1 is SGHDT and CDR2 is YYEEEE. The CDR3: CASSFLPSSSGANVLTF. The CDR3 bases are TGTGCCAGCAGCTTTCTACCGTCGAGCTCTGGGGCCAACGTCCTGACTTTC.

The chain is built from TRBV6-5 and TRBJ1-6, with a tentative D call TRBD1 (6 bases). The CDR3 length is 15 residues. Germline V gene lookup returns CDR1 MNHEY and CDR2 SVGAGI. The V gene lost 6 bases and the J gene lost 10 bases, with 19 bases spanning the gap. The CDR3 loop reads CASSSTTGMKSPLHF. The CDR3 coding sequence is TGTGCCAGCAGCTCTACGACAGGAATGAAATCACCCCTCCACTTT.

CDR3 amino acids: CASSYSDRDNSPLHF. CDR3 DNA sequence: TGTGCCAGCAGTTACTCGGACAGGGATAATTCACCCCTCCACTTT. V is TRBV6-5 and J is TRBJ1-6, with TRBD1 matching over 8 bases. Germline loops: CDR1 MNHEY, CDR2 SVGAGI. This CDR3 has 15 residues. J gave up 5 bases and V 0 bases, and 0 bases lay outside the gene matches.

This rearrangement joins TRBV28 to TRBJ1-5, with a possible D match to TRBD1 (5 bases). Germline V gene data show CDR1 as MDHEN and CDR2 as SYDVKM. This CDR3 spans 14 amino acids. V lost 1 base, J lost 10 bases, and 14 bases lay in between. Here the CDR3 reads CASSLSQGFQPQHF. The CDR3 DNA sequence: TGTGCCAGCAGTTTATCCCAGGGTTTTCAACCCCAGCATTTT.

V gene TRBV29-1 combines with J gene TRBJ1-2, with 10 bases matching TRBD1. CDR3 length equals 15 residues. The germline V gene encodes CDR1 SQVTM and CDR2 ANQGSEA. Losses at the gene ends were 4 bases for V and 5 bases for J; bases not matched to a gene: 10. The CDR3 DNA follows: TGCAGCGTTGGGGCAGTGGGACAGGGGATTTATGGCTACACCTTC. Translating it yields CSVGAVGQGIYGYTF.

The CDR3 DNA is TGTGCCAGCAGCTTGTACTTCGACAGGGGGAGCACCGGGGAGCTGTTTTTT. This sequence encodes CASSLYFDRGSTGELFF. The rearrangement uses TRBV7-8 and TRBJ2-2; TRBD1 matches 9 bases. The germline CDR1 and CDR2 sequences are SGHVS and FQNEAQ. There are 17 residues in the CDR3. Trimming at V came to 3 bases and at J to 4 bases, leaving 9 bases not matched to a gene.

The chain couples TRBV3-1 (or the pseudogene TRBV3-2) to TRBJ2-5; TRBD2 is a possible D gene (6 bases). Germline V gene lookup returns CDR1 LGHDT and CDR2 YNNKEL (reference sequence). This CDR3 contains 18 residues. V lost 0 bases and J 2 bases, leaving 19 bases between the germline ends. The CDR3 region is CASSQDLRARGKQETQYF. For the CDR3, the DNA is TGTGCCAGCAGCCAAGATCTACGGGCCCGGGGGAAACAAGAGACCCAGTACTTC.

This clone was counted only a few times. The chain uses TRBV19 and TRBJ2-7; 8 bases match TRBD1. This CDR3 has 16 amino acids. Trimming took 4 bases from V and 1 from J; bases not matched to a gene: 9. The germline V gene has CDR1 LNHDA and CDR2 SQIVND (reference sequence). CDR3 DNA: TGTGCCAGTAGTAGGGCGGTGACAGGGGCGTCCTACGAGCAGTACTTC. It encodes CASSRAVTGASYEQYF.

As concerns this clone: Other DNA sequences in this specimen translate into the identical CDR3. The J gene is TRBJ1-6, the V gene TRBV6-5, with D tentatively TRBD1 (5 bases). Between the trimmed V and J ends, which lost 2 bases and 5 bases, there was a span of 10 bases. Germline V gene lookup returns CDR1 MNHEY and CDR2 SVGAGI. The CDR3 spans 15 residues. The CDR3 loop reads CASSYSGGDNSPLHF. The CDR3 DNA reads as TGTGCCAGCAGTTACAGTGGGGGGGATAATTCACCCCTCCACTTT.

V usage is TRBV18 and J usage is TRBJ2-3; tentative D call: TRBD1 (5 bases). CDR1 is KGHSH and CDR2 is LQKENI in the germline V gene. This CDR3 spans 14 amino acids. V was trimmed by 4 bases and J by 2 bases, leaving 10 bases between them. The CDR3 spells CASSLGANTDTQYF. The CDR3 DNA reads TGTGCCAGCTCACTTGGGGCGAACACAGATACGCAGTATTTT.

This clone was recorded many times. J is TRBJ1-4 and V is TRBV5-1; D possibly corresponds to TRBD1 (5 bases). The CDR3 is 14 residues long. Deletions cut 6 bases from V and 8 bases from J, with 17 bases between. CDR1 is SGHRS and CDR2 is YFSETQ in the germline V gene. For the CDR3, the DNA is TGCGCCAGCACCCTAGGGGCTGGGAGGGAAAAACTGTTTTTT. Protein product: CASTLGAGREKLFF.

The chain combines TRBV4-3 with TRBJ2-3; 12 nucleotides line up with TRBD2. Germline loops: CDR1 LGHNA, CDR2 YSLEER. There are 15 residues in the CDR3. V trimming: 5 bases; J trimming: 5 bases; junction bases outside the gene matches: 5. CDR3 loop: CASSSSGGAGDTQYF. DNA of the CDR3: TGCGCCAGCAGCTCTAGCGGGGGGGCGGGAGATACGCAGTATTTT.

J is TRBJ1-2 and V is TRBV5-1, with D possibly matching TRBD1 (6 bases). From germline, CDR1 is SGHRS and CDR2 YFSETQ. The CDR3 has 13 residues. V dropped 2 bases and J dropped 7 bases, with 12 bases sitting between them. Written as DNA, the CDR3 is TGCGCCAGCAGCTTTTTACAGGGCTTTGGCTACACCTTC. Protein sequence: CASSFLQGFGYTF.

This CDR3 is CASSPGAGGSYNSPLHF. The CDR3 DNA follows: TGTGCCAGCAGCCCCGGGGCAGGGGGCTCCTATAATTCACCCCTCCACTTT. This chain joins TRBV9 and TRBJ1-6, with 7 bases aligning to TRBD1. The CDR3 is made up of 17 amino acids. After removal of 4 bases from V and 0 bases from J, the junction contained 7 bases not matched to a gene. Germline V CDR1 and CDR2: SGDLS, YYNGEE.

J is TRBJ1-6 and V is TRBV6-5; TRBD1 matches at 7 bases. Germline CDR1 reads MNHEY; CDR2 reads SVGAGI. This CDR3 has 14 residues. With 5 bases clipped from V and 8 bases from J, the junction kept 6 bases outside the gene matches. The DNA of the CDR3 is TGTGCCAGCAGTCGCACAGGGGAGGATTCACCCCTCCACTTT. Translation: CASSRTGEDSPLHF.